These T cell receptor beta chains were read from a single sample in a study of T cell responses to AZD1222 COVID-19 vaccine. This table comes from immunoSEQ multiplex PCR, and its TCRdb copy is limited to in-frame clones, with some not included. The table lists approximately 140,000 clones, about 90% of them singletons, with approximately 2.7% in the top ten. Sequenced material: peripheral blood, taken on day 0 of MenACWY control vaccination. The receptors stem from an adult in good health. CDR3s include the opening cysteine and the closing phenylalanine or tryptophan. The D gene is left open where the match is weak.

TRBV4-1,.,TRBJ1-4,CASSQDGRGDEKLFF
TRBV6-2/TRBV6-3,.,TRBJ1-1,CASSYSQNTEAFF
TRBV4-1,.,TRBJ1-5,CASSQLGGFGQPQHF
TRBV29-1,.,TRBJ2-7,CSVVSTEPEQYF
TRBV3-1/TRBV3-2,.,TRBJ2-2,CASTTAGELFF
TRBV2,.,TRBJ1-4,CASSGGLELFF
TRBV9,TRBD1,TRBJ2-7,CASSAGQGAGYEQYF
TRBV30,.,TRBJ2-2,CAWSQNRATGELFF
TRBV29-1,.,TRBJ2-7,CSVETVSYEQYF
TRBV18,.,TRBJ2-7,CASSRNHEQYF
TRBV25-1,TRBD1,TRBJ1-1,CASSEYMGQGVGAFF
TRBV4-1,TRBD1,TRBJ1-1,CASSQTDRGPEAFF
TRBV27,.,TRBJ1-2,CATRINYGYTF
TRBV6-5,TRBD1,TRBJ1-2,CASSYFGTVDGYTF
TRBV30,.,TRBJ2-1,CAWSVLSNEQFF
TRBV30,.,TRBJ2-7,CAWSAPGTLRDEQYF
TRBV20-1,.,TRBJ1-5,CSAGGDRPSNQPQHF
TRBV10-3,.,TRBJ2-7,CAISDRLSSYEQYF
TRBV3-1/TRBV3-2,.,TRBJ2-7,CASSHRFDEQYF
TRBV7-2,.,TRBJ1-5,CASSYVGGTLNQPQHF
TRBV28,.,TRBJ2-5,CASSLFGGQETQYF
TRBV3-1/TRBV3-2,.,TRBJ1-5,CASSQETSQPQHF
TRBV28,.,TRBJ2-6,CASSLSSPNSGANVLTF
TRBV13,.,TRBJ2-7,CASSLNDEQYF
TRBV9,.,TRBJ2-3,CASSVGRADTQYF
TRBV21-1,.,TRBJ2-1,CASSRLAVNEQFF
TRBV19,TRBD1,TRBJ1-5,CASGGRQGANQPQHF
TRBV6-5,TRBD1,TRBJ2-7,CASSYPGQGAQYF
TRBV7-2,TRBD2,TRBJ2-1,CASSLASGLIYNEQFF
TRBV7-6,TRBD1,TRBJ2-3,CASSFTTGVDTQYF
TRBV7-2,.,TRBJ2-7,CASSALVGAVEQYF
TRBV11-1,TRBD2,TRBJ2-7,CASSLYSGPTYEQYF
TRBV6-5,.,TRBJ1-1,CASPGWVQTEAFF
TRBV19,TRBD1,TRBJ2-6,CASSFGTGHSGANVLTF
TRBV7-3,TRBD2,TRBJ2-1,CASSLTGLAGNEQFF
TRBV28,TRBD1,TRBJ1-5,CASSPGQGNQPQHF
TRBV5-4,TRBD2,TRBJ2-2,CASSEGTSGGTGELFF
TRBV5-1,.,TRBJ1-1,CASSEDSRGEAFF
TRBV7-6,.,TRBJ1-1,CASSLVSTQNTEAFF
TRBV4-1,.,TRBJ1-6,CASSQDPNNSPLHF
TRBV29-1,.,TRBJ1-2,CSVAPRVGDYGYTF
TRBV6-5,TRBD1,TRBJ2-2,CASSLGQGTGELFF
TRBV12-3/TRBV12-4,.,TRBJ2-1,CASNETPGYAFF
TRBV6-5,.,TRBJ2-5,CATSGHQLETQYF
TRBV5-1,.,TRBJ1-1,CASSLEQGATEAFF
TRBV7-3,TRBD2,TRBJ2-1,CASSLAGTSSYNEQFF
TRBV7-2,.,TRBJ2-7,CASSLAPSSYEQYF
TRBV7-2,.,TRBJ1-1,CASSPVGGWTRTEAFF
TRBV7-9,.,TRBJ2-7,CASSLGWGDRTYEQYF
TRBV25-1,.,TRBJ1-4,CASSSGDEKLFF
TRBV7-2,TRBD2,TRBJ2-7,CASSLRRGDEQYF
TRBV2,.,TRBJ1-4,CASSDRGLTNEKLFF
TRBV6-6,TRBD1,TRBJ2-7,CASSYSRDRGTYEQYF